This is a list of T cell receptor beta chains from one sample in a study of blood T cell repertoires in COVID-19. Repertoires were generated with immunoSEQ multiplex PCR, while TCRdb's copy carries only in-frame clones and drops some. There are approximately 150,000 clones in the sample; approximately 79% occur only once, and around 19% lies in the top ten. Material: PBMCs or T cells enriched from blood (not recorded which). These receptors came from a woman in her seventies in a cohort exposed to, infected with or recovered from COVID-19 (not recorded which). Each CDR3 is given with its conserved first and last residue. Each record gives: D gene, clone size, J gene, V gene, CDR3 protein, CDR3 DNA. D genes are given only for firm matches. A row's size may be missing; if present it is once, few, many or a size class.

D: NA
size: NA
J: TRBJ1-4
V: TRBV20-1
CDR3: CSASFGGPNEKLFF
DNA: TGCAGTGCTAGTTTTGGGGGCCCTAATGAAAAACTGTTTTTT

D: NA
size: NA
J: TRBJ2-1
V: TRBV2
CDR3: CASSVIGNYYNEQFF
DNA: TGTGCCAGCAGTGTTATCGGGAATTACTACAATGAGCAGTTCTTC

D: TRBD1
size: few
J: TRBJ1-5
V: TRBV5-5
CDR3: CASSNGTGGAPQHF
DNA: TGTGCCAGCAGCAACGGGACAGGGGGCGCGCCCCAGCATTTT

D: NA
size: once
J: TRBJ2-3
V: TRBV4-1
CDR3: CASSQVLRTDTQYF
DNA: TGCGCCAGCAGCCAAGTACTTCGCACAGATACGCAGTATTTT

D: NA
size: NA
J: TRBJ2-1
V: TRBV4-2
CDR3: CASSHPREGTRPFF
DNA: TGTGCCAGCAGCCACCCCCGAGAGGGTACCCGGCCGTTCTTC

D: TRBD1
size: few
J: TRBJ1-2
V: TRBV18
CDR3: CASSLGTWMQGDYGYTF
DNA: TGTGCCAGCTCATTGGGAACATGGATGCAGGGGGACTATGGCTACACCTTC

D: TRBD1
size: few
J: TRBJ2-3
V: TRBV24-1
CDR3: CATGQASDTQYF
DNA: TGTGCCACGGGACAGGCGTCAGATACGCAGTATTTT

D: NA
size: few
J: TRBJ1-5
V: TRBV6-6
CDR3: CASLPGAGQPQHF
DNA: TGTGCCAGCCTCCCAGGGGCCGGTCAGCCCCAGCATTTT

D: NA
size: few
J: TRBJ1-5
V: TRBV19
CDR3: CASSREGTRNQPQHF
DNA: TGTGCCAGTAGCCGAGAGGGGACTAGAAATCAGCCCCAGCATTTT

D: NA
size: NA
J: TRBJ2-3
V: TRBV10-3
CDR3: CAISESNRNTDTQYF
DNA: TGTGCCATCAGTGAGTCGAACAGGAACACAGATACGCAGTATTTT

D: NA
size: NA
J: TRBJ1-1
V: TRBV12-3/TRBV12-4
CDR3: CASSLYTNTEAFF
DNA: TGTGCCAGCAGTTTATATACAAACACTGAAGCTTTCTTT

D: NA
size: NA
J: TRBJ1-2
V: TRBV27
CDR3: CASSPRRVGQHYYGYTF
DNA: TGTGCCAGCAGCCCCAGAAGGGTGGGACAACACTACTATGGCTACACCTTC

D: TRBD2
size: once
J: TRBJ2-7
V: TRBV18
CDR3: CASSPPGLAEYEQYF
DNA: TGTGCCAGCTCACCTCCGGGACTAGCGGAGTACGAGCAGTACTTC

D: TRBD2
size: many
J: TRBJ2-1
V: TRBV9
CDR3: CASSVLSGTYNEQFF
DNA: TGTGCCAGCAGCGTTTTAAGCGGGACTTACAATGAGCAGTTCTTC